This TCR beta chain derives from a study of cytomegalovirus exposure and HLA in healthy donors. Study overall: Of over 300 genotyped donors, roughly 80% clustered with self-reported Caucasian donors. General observations from the study: In vitro assays verified that three CMV-associated chains recognized CMV antigens specifically. Several of the most significant clusters appeared linked to common viral pathogens, based on a later analysis.

J was trimmed by 4 bases and V by 4 bases; bases with no gene match: 9. Germline assignment: CDR1 SGHRS and CDR2 YFSETQ. This CDR3 comprises 15 residues. The PCR made use of 60 Vbeta and 13 Jbeta primers. Assay used: immunoSEQ multiplex PCR; TCRdb lists only in-frame clones, some missing. The repertoire includes around 190,000 clones, approximately 80% of them detected once, and under 3% sits in the top ten. About this clone itself: Its antigen is currently unknown.

This TCR came from a woman aged 30 to 39 in good health and CMV-seronegative. This rearrangement joins TRBV5-1 to TRBJ1-2, with 8 bases aligning to TRBD1. The sequenced sample was PBMCs. Written as DNA, the CDR3 is TGCGCCAGCAGCCTGATGCCGGGACAGGCCTATGGCTACACCTTC. Its protein product is CASSLMPGQAYGYTF.